One TCR beta chain is described in this entry. With 6 bases clipped from V and 4 bases from J, the junction kept 5 bases outside the gene matches. The CDR3 runs 13 residues. Germline CDR1 MDHEN, CDR2 SYDVKM. The data are from a study of blood T cell repertoires in COVID-19. Study summary: The United States, Italy and Spain supplied acute and convalescent COVID-19 samples. The cDNA or gDNA used as material had been derived from T cells, B-cell-depleted T cells, or PBMCs.

Enrolment of Seattle patients took place during active infection, and they were followed longitudinally. The authors' processing: The authors estimated nucleated cell counts from reference gene primer amplification. The protocol was immunoSEQ multiplex PCR, while the TCRdb copy is restricted to in-frame clones and leaves out a portion. The DNA gave D and trimming, while V, J and clone size come from that table. The sample consists of 250,000 to 400,000 clones, more than 70% of them appearing once. The receptor comes from a woman in her twenties or thirties with COVID-19, enrolled during active disease. Sequenced material: peripheral blood. The chain is built from TRBV28 and TRBJ1-2; the match to TRBD1 covers 7 bases. The CDR3 nucleotides are TGTGCCAGCAGCCCCCAGGGGGGCTATGGCTACACCTTC. It specifies CASSPQGGYGYTF.